This TCR beta chain was documented in a study of CD8+CD57+ T cells in acquired aplastic anemia (dated by TCRdb to the late 2010s). As for the study more broadly: Extracted DNA from sorted CD4+ and CD8+ cells averaged approximately 3 ug, ranging from roughly 0.17 to 27.4 ug. A CD8+CD57+ expansion meant a frequency higher than the mean frequency seen in healthy subjects.

Study-level results and caveats: Although 25 to 30 CD8+ CDR3 sequences were shared by patients and controls, these sequences appeared highly expressed in patients and within the immunodominant clones of patients. Patients and healthy controls showed no significant difference in CD8+ Simpson's diversity (P=0.060).

Flow cytometry had shown CD8+CD57+ cell expansion in the patients selected for sequencing. Every patient had a diagnosis of severe acquired aplastic anemia based on International Study of Aplastic Anemia and Agranulocytosis and Camitta criteria. Patients had received no therapy at the time of blood sampling. In this study, sorted CD4+ and CD8+ T cells from the blood of healthy subjects and of severe aplastic anemia patients had their TCR repertoires deep-sequenced. Patients were enrolled under clinicaltrials.gov protocols 00001620, 01623167, 00001397, 00071045, 00081523 and 00961064 in the USA. Ficoll-Paque density gradient centrifugation was used to isolate peripheral blood mononuclear cells. CD4+ and CD8+ T cells were sorted by FACS or magnetic beads before DNA extraction. Profiling of TCR beta VDJ combinations and CDR3 sequences used genomic DNA as the template. An Illumina HiSeq 2000 was the platform used for TCR repertoire sequencing. The paper's data handling went like this. TRBV/TRBJ rearrangement plots, CDR3 size and DJ length profiles, and Simpson's diversity index were used to evaluate the repertoires. The immunodominant clone was defined as the most abundant DNA sequence in deep sequencing data. CDR3 amino acid sequences were checked for sharing across subjects and were also compared against the VDJdb database and published repertoires. TCRdb took the public reads, trimmed them with fastp at Q25, ran MiXCR for clone calling and kept in-frame beta chains. CDR3 protein sequences are deduplicated, and each keeps its most common genes and DNA. TCRdb assigned the V and J calls; the authors' analysis was not used. Within this sample are 450,000 to 600,000 distinct CDR3 sequences, with approximately 33% of them counted one time only. Under 0.95% of the sample is in the top ten clones.

As to this clonotype: Its antigen remains undetermined. No qualities accompany the bases; no much larger clone lies one base away.

The germline ends are 12 bases apart after V is trimmed by 0 bases and J by 13 bases. The cysteine opens and the phenylalanine closes a CDR3 of 12 amino acids. Just CDR3 DNA is preserved here, 36 bases in frame from base 1. In the germline V gene (reference sequence), CDR1 corresponds to LNHNV and CDR2 to YYDKDF. Here the chain combines TRBV15 and TRBJ1-2, and the D gene may be TRBD1, 5 bases matching. What was sequenced was sorted CD4+, CD8+, or CD8+CD57+ T cells (not recorded which) from PBMCs. This receptor was identified in a human donor with aplastic anemia. The CDR3 is CATSRDSQGGTF. The DNA sequence is TGTGCCACCAGCAGAGACTCTCAGGGAGGCACCTTC.